This T cell receptor beta chain was identified in a study of beta chain features in type 1 diabetes. Remarks on this clone: Its antigen is undetermined.

Germline V gene sequence: CDR1 LNHDA, CDR2 SQIVND (reference sequence). Trimming pared 7 bases from V and 2 bases from J, leaving 14 bases between. The CDR3 has 14 amino acids. The study reverse transcribed the entire isolated RNA, so it sequenced expressed TCRB transcripts. Naive, central memory and regulatory T cell samples averaged approximately 3.8 million reads. Using immunoSEQ multiplex PCR, the repertoire was profiled, and TCRdb retains in-frame clones only, with some absent. This repertoire shows some 250,000 clones, around 14% found once; its top ten account for approximately 0.021%. Overall study findings and caveats: Type 1 diabetes patients showed a moderate but significant shortening of TCRB CDR3s in all four CD4+ subsets.

This sequence joins TRBV19 and TRBJ1-2, with D hard to call. This receptor was taken from a young man with type 1 diabetes. The sample comprised naive CD4+ T cells from blood. CDR3 nucleotides: TGTGCCAGTAATCCATCGGGAGGAAACTATGGCTACACCTTC. Translation: CASNPSGGNYGYTF.